This is a list of T cell receptor beta chains from one sample in a study of regulatory T cells in long-lasting Graves disease. TCRdb re-called the multiplex PCR reads with MiXCR, one entry per CDR3 protein. The sample holds 450,000 or so distinct CDR3 sequences, under 25% seen once. Here the sequenced sample was peripheral blood mononuclear cells (PBMCs), taken when the disease was refractory, from a patient treated with antithyroid drugs. Receptors originate from a female donor with Graves disease. Each CDR3 is given with its conserved first and last residue. A D gene is named only where the DNA matches it firmly. Some rows have no size entry. The others give once, few or many, or a class for an expanded clone.

V	length	size	J	D	DNA	CDR3
TRBV9	13	few	TRBJ1-1	-	TGTGCCAGCAGCCCCCGGTCGAACACTGAAGCTTTCTTT	CASSPRSNTEAFF
TRBV6-1	14	few	TRBJ1-3	-	TGTGCCAGCAGGTTCGACAGCTCTGGAAACACCATATATTTT	CASRFDSSGNTIYF
TRBV20-1	14	-	TRBJ1-6	-	TGCAGTGCTAGCCCCAGGACAGTCAATTCACCCCTCCACTTT	CSASPRTVNSPLHF
TRBV12-3/TRBV12-4	18	many	TRBJ2-2	TRBD2	TGTGCCAGCAGTCCGGGACTAGCGGGAGGTTTAAACACCGGGGAGCTGTTTTTT	CASSPGLAGGLNTGELFF
TRBV19	15	many	TRBJ1-1	-	TGTGCCAGTAGTATACGGGGACAAATAAACACTGAAGCTTTCTTT	CASSIRGQINTEAFF
TRBV20-1	13	-	TRBJ1-5	-	TGCAGTGCTAGTCAACAGACTGATCAGCCCCAGCATTTT	CSASQQTDQPQHF
TRBV18	15	few	TRBJ2-7	TRBD2	TGTGCCAGCTCACCAGAGACGGGAGGGCCCTACGAGCAGTACTTC	CASSPETGGPYEQYF
TRBV27	14	few	TRBJ2-3	-	TGTGCCAGCAGTCTAGGATATAGCACAGATACGCAGTATTTT	CASSLGYSTDTQYF
TRBV9	16	-	TRBJ2-5	-	TGTGCCAGCAGCGTAGGGGTCTTGGGGGGTGGAGAGACCCAGTACTTC	CASSVGVLGGGETQYF
TRBV13	12	many	TRBJ2-2	TRBD2	TGTGCCAGCGCGCGGGGGACCGGGGAGCTGTTTTTT	CASARGTGELFF
TRBV28	15	-	TRBJ2-1	TRBD1	TGTGCCAGCAGTCTAGGACAGGCACCATCCGATGAGCAGTTCTTC	CASSLGQAPSDEQFF
TRBV29-1	12	-	TRBJ1-1	-	TGCAGCGTTGAAGTCGGGACATATGAAGCTTTCTTT	CSVEVGTYEAFF
TRBV3-1	15	-	TRBJ1-1	-	TGTGCCAGCAGCAGCTTAATAGGGGGGGGCACTGAAGCTTTCTTT	CASSSLIGGGTEAFF
TRBV30	14	-	TRBJ1-2	-	TGTGCCTGGAGTGGGGTGGGCGCGAGTTATGGCTACACCTTC	CAWSGVGASYGYTF
TRBV6-1	13	-	TRBJ1-1	TRBD1	TGTGCCAGCAGTACGACAGGGCACACTGAAGCTTTCTTT	CASSTTGHTEAFF
TRBV5-1	15	-	TRBJ1-1	-	TGCGCCAGCAGGGGGGATACAGGGCTGAACACTGAAGCTTTCTTT	CASRGDTGLNTEAFF
TRBV30	15	many	TRBJ1-5	-	TGTGCCTGGAGTGCATCCGGCTATGGCAATCAGCCCCAGCATTTT	CAWSASGYGNQPQHF
TRBV9	15	-	TRBJ2-2	-	TGTGCCAGCAGCCCGACCGTCACCAACACCGGGGAGCTGTTTTTT	CASSPTVTNTGELFF
TRBV27	17	few	TRBJ2-3	TRBD2	TGTGCCAGCGGCTCACCCCGGGACTACCCGAGCACAGATACGCAGTATTTT	CASGSPRDYPSTDTQYF
TRBV11-2	17	many	TRBJ2-6	-	TGTGCCAGCAGCTCCCAGGGGCTCATCTCTGGGGCCAACGTCCTGACTTTC	CASSSQGLISGANVLTF
TRBV19	14	-	TRBJ2-7	-	TGTGCCAGTAGTACGGGGTTTGGTTCCTACGAGCAGTACTTC	CASSTGFGSYEQYF
TRBV28	14	-	TRBJ2-5	TRBD1	TGTGCCAGCAGTGCCACAGGGGCCCTGGAGACCCAGTACTTC	CASSATGALETQYF
TRBV5-5	13	few	TRBJ1-1	-	TGTGCCAGCAGCCGCATCGACGGAGTAGAAGCTTTCTTT	CASSRIDGVEAFF